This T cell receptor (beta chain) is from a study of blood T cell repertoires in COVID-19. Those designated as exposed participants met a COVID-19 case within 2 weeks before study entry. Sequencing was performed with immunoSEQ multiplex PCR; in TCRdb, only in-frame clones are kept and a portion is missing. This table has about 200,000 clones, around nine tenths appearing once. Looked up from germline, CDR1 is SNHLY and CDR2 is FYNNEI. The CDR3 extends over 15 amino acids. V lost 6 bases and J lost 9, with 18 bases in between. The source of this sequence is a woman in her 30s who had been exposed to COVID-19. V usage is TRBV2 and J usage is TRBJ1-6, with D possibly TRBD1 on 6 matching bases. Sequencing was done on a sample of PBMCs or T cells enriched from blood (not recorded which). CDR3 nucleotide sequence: TGTGCCAGCAGCCGAGGGACACGGGTTAGTTCACCCCTCCACTTT. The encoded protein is CASSRGTRVSSPLHF.